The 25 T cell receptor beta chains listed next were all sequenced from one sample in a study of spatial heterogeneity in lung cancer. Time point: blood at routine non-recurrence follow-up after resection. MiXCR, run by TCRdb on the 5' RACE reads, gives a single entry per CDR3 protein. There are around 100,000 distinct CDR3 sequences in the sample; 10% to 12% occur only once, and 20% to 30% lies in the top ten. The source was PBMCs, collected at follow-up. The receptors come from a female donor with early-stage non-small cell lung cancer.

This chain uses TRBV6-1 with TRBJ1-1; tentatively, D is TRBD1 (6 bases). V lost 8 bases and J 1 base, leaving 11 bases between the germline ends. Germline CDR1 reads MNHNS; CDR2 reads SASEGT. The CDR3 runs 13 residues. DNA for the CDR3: TGTGCCAGCGGAGGGACACCGAACACTGAAGCTTTCTTT. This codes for CASGGTPNTEAFF.

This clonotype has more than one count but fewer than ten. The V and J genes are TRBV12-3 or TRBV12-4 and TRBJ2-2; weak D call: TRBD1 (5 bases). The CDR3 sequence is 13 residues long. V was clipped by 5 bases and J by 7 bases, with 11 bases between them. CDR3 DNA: TGTGCCAGCAGTCAGACAGAACACGGGGAGCTGTTTTTT. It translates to CASSQTEHGELFF.

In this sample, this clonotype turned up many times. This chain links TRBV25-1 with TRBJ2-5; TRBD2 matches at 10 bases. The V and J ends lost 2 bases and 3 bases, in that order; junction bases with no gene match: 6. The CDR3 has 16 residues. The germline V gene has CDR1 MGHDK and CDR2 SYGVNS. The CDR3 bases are TGTGCCAGCAGTGAACGAGCGGGAGGGATTAAAGAGACCCAGTACTTC. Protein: CASSERAGGIKETQYF.

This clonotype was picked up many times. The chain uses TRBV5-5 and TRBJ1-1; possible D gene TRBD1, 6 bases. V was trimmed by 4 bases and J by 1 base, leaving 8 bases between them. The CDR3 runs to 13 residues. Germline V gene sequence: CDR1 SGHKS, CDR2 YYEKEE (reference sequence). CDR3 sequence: CASSPQGNTEAFF. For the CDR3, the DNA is TGTGCCAGCAGCCCACAGGGGAACACTGAAGCTTTCTTT.

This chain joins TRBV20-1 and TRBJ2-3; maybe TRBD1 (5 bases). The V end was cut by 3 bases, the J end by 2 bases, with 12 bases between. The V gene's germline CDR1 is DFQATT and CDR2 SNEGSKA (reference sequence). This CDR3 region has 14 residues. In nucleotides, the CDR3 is TGCAGTGCTAGGGACATTTCGATCACAGATACGCAGTATTTT. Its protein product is CSARDISITDTQYF.

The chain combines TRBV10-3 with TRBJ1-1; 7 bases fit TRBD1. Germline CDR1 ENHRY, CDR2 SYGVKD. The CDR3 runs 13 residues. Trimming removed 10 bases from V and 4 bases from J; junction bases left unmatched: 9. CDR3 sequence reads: CASRRGLLTEAFF. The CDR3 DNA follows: TGTGCCAGCCGGAGGGGGCTTCTCACTGAAGCTTTCTTT.

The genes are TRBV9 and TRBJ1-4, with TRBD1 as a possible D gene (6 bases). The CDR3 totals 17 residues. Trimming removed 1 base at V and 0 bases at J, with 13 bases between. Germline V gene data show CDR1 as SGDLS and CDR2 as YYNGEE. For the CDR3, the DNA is TGTGCCAGCAGCGTAAGAGGACAGCCGTCAACTAATGAAAAACTGTTTTTT. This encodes CASSVRGQPSTNEKLFF.

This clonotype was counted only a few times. The DNA for the CDR3 is TGTGCCAGCAGTTTACTGGACAGGAGTCAGCCCCAGCATTTT. Protein: CASSLLDRSQPQHF. The rearrangement joins TRBV12-3 or TRBV12-4 to TRBJ1-5; TRBD1 matches 7 bases. V lost 2 bases to trimming and J lost 6 bases; unmatched junction nucleotides: 4. CDR3 length: 14 amino acids.

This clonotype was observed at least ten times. The CDR3 coding sequence is TGTGCCAGCAGAGTCCCGGGACAGGATTCACCCCTCCACTTT. Translating gives CASRVPGQDSPLHF. The rearrangement joins TRBV6-1 to TRBJ1-6; TRBD1 matches 8 bases. CDR1 is MNHNS and CDR2 is SASEGT in the germline V gene. J was trimmed by 8 bases and V by 6 bases; bases with no gene match: 6. CDR3 length: 14 residues.

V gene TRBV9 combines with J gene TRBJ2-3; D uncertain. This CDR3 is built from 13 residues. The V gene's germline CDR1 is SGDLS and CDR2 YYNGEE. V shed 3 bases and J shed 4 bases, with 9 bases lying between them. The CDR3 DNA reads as TGTGCCAGCAGCGCCCCCAGTTCAGATACGCAGTATTTT. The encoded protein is CASSAPSSDTQYF.

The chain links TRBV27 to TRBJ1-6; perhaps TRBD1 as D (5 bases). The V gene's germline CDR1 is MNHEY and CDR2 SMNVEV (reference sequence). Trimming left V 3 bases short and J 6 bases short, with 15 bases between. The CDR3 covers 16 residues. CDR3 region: CASSLLLSGLNSPLHF. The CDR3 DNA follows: TGTGCCAGCAGTTTGCTTCTCTCGGGGCTTAATTCACCCCTCCACTTT.

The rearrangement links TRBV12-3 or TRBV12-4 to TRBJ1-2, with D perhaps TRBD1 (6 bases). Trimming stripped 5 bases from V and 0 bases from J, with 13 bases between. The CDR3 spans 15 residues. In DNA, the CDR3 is TGTGCCAGCAGTCCACAGGGATTTGCTAACTATGGCTACACCTTC. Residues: CASSPQGFANYGYTF.

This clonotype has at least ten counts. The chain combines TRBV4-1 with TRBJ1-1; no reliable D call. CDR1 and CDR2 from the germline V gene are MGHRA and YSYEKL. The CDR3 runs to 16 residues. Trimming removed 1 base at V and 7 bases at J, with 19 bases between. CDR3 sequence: CASSQVSLGPRYEAFF. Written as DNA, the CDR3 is TGCGCCAGCAGCCAAGTAAGTCTTGGACCCCGTTATGAAGCTTTCTTT.

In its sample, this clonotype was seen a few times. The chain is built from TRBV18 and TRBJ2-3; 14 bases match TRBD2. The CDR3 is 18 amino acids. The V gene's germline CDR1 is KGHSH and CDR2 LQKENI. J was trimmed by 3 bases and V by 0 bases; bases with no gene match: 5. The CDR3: CASSPPGLAGGITDTQYF. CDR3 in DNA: TGTGCCAGCTCACCACCTGGACTAGCGGGAGGAATAACAGATACGCAGTATTTT.

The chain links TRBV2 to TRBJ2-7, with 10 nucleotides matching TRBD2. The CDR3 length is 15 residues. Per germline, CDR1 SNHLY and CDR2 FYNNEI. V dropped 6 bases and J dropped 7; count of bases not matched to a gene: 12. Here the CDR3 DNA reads TGTGCCAGCAGGGGACTAGCGATGATTGCCCGGGAGCAGTACGTC. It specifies CASRGLAMIAREQYV.

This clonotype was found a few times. Written as DNA, the CDR3 is TGTGCCAGCAGTTGGGGGAACGGCAATCAGCCCCAGCATTTT. Residues: CASSWGNGNQPQHF. V gene TRBV12-3 or TRBV12-4 combines with J gene TRBJ1-5; a weak D match, TRBD1 (5 bases). Trimming took 4 bases from V and 2 from J, leaving 9 bases between them. CDR3 length: 14 residues.

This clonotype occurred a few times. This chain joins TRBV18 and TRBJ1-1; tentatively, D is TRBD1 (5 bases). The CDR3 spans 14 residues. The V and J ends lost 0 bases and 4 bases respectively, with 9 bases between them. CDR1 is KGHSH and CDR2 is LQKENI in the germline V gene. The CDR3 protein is CASSPPQGRTEAFF. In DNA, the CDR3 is TGTGCCAGCTCACCACCGCAGGGACGCACTGAAGCTTTCTTT.

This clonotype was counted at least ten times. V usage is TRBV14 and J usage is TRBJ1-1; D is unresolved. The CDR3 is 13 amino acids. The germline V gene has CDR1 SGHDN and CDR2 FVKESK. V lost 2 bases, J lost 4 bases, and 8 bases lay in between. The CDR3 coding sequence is TGTGCCAGCAGCCAATTAATGGCCACTGAAGCTTTCTTT. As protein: CASSQLMATEAFF. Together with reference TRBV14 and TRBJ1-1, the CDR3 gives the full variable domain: EAGVTQFPSHSVIEKGQTVTLRCDPISGHDNLYWYRRVMGKEIKFLLHFVKESKQDESGMPNNRFLAERTGGTYSTLKVQPAELEDSGVYFCASSQLMATEAFFGQGTRLTVV.

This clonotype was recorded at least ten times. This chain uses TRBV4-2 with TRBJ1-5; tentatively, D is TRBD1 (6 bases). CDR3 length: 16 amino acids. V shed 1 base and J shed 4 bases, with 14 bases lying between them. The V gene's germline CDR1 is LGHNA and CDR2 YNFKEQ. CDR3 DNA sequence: TGTGCCAGCAGCCAAGCAGCCGGACAGAGTAATCAGCCCCAGCATTTT. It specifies CASSQAAGQSNQPQHF.

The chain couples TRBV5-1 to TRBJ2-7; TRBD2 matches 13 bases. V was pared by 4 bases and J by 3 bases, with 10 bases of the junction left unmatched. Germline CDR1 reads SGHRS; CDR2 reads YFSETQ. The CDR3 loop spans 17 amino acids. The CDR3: CASSPTPGLAGLYEQYV. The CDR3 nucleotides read TGCGCCAGCAGCCCTACTCCGGGACTAGCGGGACTCTACGAGCAGTACGTC.

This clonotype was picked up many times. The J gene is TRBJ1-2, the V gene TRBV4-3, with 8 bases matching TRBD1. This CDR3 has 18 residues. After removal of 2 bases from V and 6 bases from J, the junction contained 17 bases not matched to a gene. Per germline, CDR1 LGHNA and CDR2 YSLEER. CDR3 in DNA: TGCGCCAGCAGCCAAAACCCAACCCTCAGGACAGGGATCCATGGCTACACCTTC. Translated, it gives CASSQNPTLRTGIHGYTF.

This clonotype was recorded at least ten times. The CDR3 nucleotides are TGTGCCAGCAGTGTTCGGGACAGCAACACCGGGGAGCTGTTTTTT. Translated: CASSVRDSNTGELFF. This chain links TRBV6-5 with TRBJ2-2; 7 bases map to TRBD1. The V gene end was trimmed by 5 bases and the J gene end by 2 bases; junction bases not matched to a gene: 5. The germline CDR1 and CDR2 sequences are MNHEY and SVGAGI. This CDR3 has 15 residues.

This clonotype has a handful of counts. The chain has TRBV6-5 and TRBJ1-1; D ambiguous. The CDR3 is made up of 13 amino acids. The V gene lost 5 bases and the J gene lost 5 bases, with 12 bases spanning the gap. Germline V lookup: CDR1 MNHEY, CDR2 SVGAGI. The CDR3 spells CASSRRETTEAFF. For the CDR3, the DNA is TGTGCCAGCAGTCGCCGGGAAACAACTGAAGCTTTCTTT.

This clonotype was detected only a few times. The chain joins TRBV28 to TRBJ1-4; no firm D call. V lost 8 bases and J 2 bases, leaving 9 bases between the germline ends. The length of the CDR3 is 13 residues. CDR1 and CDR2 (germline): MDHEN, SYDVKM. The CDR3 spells CASRRPTNEKLFF. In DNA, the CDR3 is TGTGCCAGCCGGCGGCCCACTAATGAAAAACTGTTTTTT.

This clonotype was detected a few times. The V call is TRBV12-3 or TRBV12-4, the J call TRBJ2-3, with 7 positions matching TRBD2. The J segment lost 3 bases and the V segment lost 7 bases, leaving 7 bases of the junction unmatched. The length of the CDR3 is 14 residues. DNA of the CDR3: TGTGCCAGCACTTTGGGGACTACGACAGATACGCAGTATTTT. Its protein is CASTLGTTTDTQYF.